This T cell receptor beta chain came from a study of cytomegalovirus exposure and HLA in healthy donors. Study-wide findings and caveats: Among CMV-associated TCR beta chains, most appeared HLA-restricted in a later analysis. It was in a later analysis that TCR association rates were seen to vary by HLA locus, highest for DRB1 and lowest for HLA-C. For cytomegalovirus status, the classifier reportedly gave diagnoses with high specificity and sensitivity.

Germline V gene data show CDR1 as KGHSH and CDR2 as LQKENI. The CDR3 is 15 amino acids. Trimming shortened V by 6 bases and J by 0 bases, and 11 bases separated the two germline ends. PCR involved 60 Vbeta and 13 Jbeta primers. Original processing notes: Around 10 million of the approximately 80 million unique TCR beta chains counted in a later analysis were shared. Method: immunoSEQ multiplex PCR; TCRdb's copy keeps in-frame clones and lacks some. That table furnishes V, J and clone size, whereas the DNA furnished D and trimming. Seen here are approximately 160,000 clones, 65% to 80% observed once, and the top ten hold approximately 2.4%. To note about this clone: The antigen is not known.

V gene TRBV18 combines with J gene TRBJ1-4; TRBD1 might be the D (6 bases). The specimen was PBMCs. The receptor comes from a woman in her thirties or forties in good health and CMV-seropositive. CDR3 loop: CASSPRQATNEKLFF. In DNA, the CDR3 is TGTGCCAGCTCCCCTCGACAGGCAACTAATGAAAAACTGTTTTTT.